This TCR beta chain was retrieved from a study of a mutant IDH1 vaccine in newly diagnosed glioma (dated by TCRdb to the early 2020s). For the wider study: Patients were given eight vaccinations, in weeks 1, 3, 5, 7, 11, 15, 19 and 23, which matched visits V03 through V10. Peripheral blood was collected at six visits: V03 (baseline), V05, V07, V10, V12 and V13. Before enrollment, most patients had been given radiochemotherapy with temozolomide as standard therapy, while the rest had received either radiotherapy alone or temozolomide alone. Longitudinal TCRB deep sequencing was done for some 26 treated patients, wherever samples were available for exploratory analyses. Of the 25 to 35 treated patients, 62.5% were male and roughly 38% were female, and a mean age of around 40 years was recorded. In the chemotherapy-containing groups, vaccination started alongside temozolomide cycles, whereas in patients who had radiotherapy alone it started 4-6 weeks after radiotherapy. Summary of the overall study and its limitations: The authors stated that sample limitations prevented analyses of patient blood samples from being reproduced. No apparent relationship was observed between pseudoprogression and alterations in the top peripheral T cell clonotypes detected by TCRB sequencing. Vaccine-induced immune responses across multiple MHC alleles were detected in 93.3% of patients. Selection of PBMC samples for TCRB deep sequencing was based on availability.

V lost 4 bases and J lost 0 bases; the stretch between them is 13 bases long. The germline V gene yields MNHNS for CDR1 and SASEGT for CDR2. The CDR3, from cysteine to phenylalanine, totals 15 residues. Only the CDR3 DNA is retained, 45 bases long and in frame from the first base. What the time point label conveys for this sample: week 11, during vaccination. Each vaccine dose, consisting of 300 ug of a 20-mer mutant IDH1 peptide in Montanide, was administered subcutaneously with topical imiquimod. All donors had newly diagnosed IDH1-mutant astrocytomas of WHO grade 3 or 4 that showed loss of nuclear ATRX. The samples were drawn from NOA16, a multicentre, single-arm, open-label phase I trial in Germany that tested a mutant IDH1 peptide vaccine in humans for the first time. Genomic DNA for TCRB sequencing was isolated from EDTA blood with the DNeasy Blood and Tissue Kit. With respect to this clone: Its antigen is currently not known. Base quality data are lacking; no much larger clone is found one base away.

Receptors were amplified or captured by the immunoSEQ multiplex PCR assay. Rearranged TCR beta chain sequences were amplified using the hsTCRB Kit according to the manufacturer's protocol. An Illumina MiSeq was used to sequence the TCRB libraries. As for how the authors treated the data: Demultiplexing, trimming and gene mapping were performed with the kit vendor's proprietary platform. TCRdb obtained this table from immuneACCESS and retained in-frame rearrangements with V and J assigned. These tables miss some clones; where compared with another copy, unresolved V genes account for less than half of the shortfall, and the remainder is unexplained. Clone size and V and J calls were adopted from that table, with D and trimming inferred from the DNA. This sample is represented by tens of thousands of clones; approximately 79% of them were singletons. The top ten hold approximately 8% of the sample.

The receptor was derived from a man between 40 and 49 years old with glioma. The rearranged chain carries TRBV6-1 and TRBJ2-7; 6 matching bases give a weak D call of TRBD2. The sequenced sample was PBMCs, obtained from a glioma patient whose treatment included an IDH1 peptide vaccine. At the DNA level, the sequence is TGTGCCAGCAGTGTTGGAGCCGGGAGCTCCTACGAGCAGTACTTC. This gives the protein CASSVGAGSSYEQYF.